This note documents a single T cell receptor beta chain sequence. This CDR3 has 20 residues. The germline V gene has CDR1 SNHLY and CDR2 FYNNEI. V gave up 2 bases and J gave up 8 bases; unmatched junction bases: 24. The sample comes from a study of CD8 T cells in Susac syndrome. Sequencing of TCR beta was carried out in blood CD8+ and CD4+ T cells. Relapsing-remitting disease, either stable or active, was present in the multiple sclerosis controls, who were treatment-naive patients. Negative isolation yielded CD4+ and CD8+ T cells, and FACS enriched TEMRA cells. With random hexamers, reverse transcription was performed on roughly 0.45 to 1 ug of RNA. Multiplex PCR with immunoSEQ amplified the TCR beta CDR3 across 54 Vbeta and 13 Jbeta. Each CDR3 protein is one row after TCRdb ran MiXCR on the immunoSEQ multiplex PCR reads. The sample records 250,000 to 300,000 distinct CDR3 sequences, 70% to 90% being singletons.

The chain employs TRBV2 and TRBJ1-2; 9 positions match TRBD1. The sequence derives from a human donor with multiple sclerosis. Sequences were obtained from CD8+ T cells from PBMCs. CDR3 region: CASSESKRGTGSLTGGGYTF. DNA for the CDR3: TGTGCCAGCAGTGAATCCAAACGGGGGACAGGGTCTTTGACGGGAGGAGGCTACACCTTC.